Listed below are T cell receptor beta chains from one sample, sequenced in a study of identifying expanded T cells in peripheral blood. Profiled with immunoSEQ multiplex PCR; TCRdb holds only in-frame clones, not every one. This repertoire shows approximately 85,000 clones, 80% to 90% found once; its top ten account for 18%. Sequencing was carried out using blood. The source is a person aged 18-70 years in good health. Both conserved end residues are trimmed from each CDR3. The order of the fields is CDR3 protein, V gene, J gene.

CDR3aa: ASSLAYEELF
v_gene: TRBV7-6
j_gene: TRBJ2-2

CDR3aa: ASSLEGANEQF
v_gene: TRBV5-1
j_gene: TRBJ2-1

CDR3aa: ASSEALLGLAGHNEQF
v_gene: TRBV6-1
j_gene: TRBJ2-1

CDR3aa: ASSSGANQPQH
v_gene: TRBV7-9
j_gene: TRBJ1-5

CDR3aa: ASSRSRGGNTPQH
v_gene: TRBV19
j_gene: TRBJ1-5

CDR3aa: ASSYLAGVEYEQY
v_gene: TRBV7-2
j_gene: TRBJ2-7

CDR3aa: ASGQGNFYEQY
v_gene: TRBV19
j_gene: TRBJ2-7

CDR3aa: ASSRGGNTGELF
v_gene: TRBV7-3
j_gene: TRBJ2-2

CDR3aa: ASSMDSNYGYT
v_gene: TRBV11-1
j_gene: TRBJ1-2

CDR3aa: ASIARAGANVLT
v_gene: TRBV19
j_gene: TRBJ2-6

CDR3aa: ASSNRDRGHEQY
v_gene: TRBV6-5
j_gene: TRBJ2-7

CDR3aa: ASSYSPRRDGYT
v_gene: TRBV6-6
j_gene: TRBJ1-2

CDR3aa: ASSLLTSGADEQY
v_gene: TRBV5-1
j_gene: TRBJ2-7